This T cell receptor beta chain was recovered during a study of beta chain features in type 1 diabetes. Whole-study results and caveats: The study found moderately but significantly shorter TCRB CDR3s in all four CD4+ subsets of Type 1 diabetes patients.

In germline, CDR1 is LGHNA, CDR2 YNFKEQ. The V and J ends lost 0 bases and 4 bases respectively, with 10 bases between them. The CDR3 runs 14 residues. To note about this clone: Its specificity is not known.

Of the isolated RNA, all was reverse transcribed, and so the sequenced material was expressed TCRB transcripts. Assay: immunoSEQ multiplex PCR; the TCRdb copy retains only in-frame clones and omits some. Of about 190,000 clones in the sample, roughly 8% were seen once. The chain has TRBV4-2 and TRBJ2-7, with D possibly TRBD2 on 6 matching bases. The specimen was central memory CD4+ T cells from blood. The clonotype was recovered from a man younger than 35 with type 1 diabetes. Here the CDR3 reads CASSQDKGRYEQYF. For the CDR3, the DNA is TGTGCCAGCAGCCAAGATAAAGGGAGGTACGAGCAGTACTTC.